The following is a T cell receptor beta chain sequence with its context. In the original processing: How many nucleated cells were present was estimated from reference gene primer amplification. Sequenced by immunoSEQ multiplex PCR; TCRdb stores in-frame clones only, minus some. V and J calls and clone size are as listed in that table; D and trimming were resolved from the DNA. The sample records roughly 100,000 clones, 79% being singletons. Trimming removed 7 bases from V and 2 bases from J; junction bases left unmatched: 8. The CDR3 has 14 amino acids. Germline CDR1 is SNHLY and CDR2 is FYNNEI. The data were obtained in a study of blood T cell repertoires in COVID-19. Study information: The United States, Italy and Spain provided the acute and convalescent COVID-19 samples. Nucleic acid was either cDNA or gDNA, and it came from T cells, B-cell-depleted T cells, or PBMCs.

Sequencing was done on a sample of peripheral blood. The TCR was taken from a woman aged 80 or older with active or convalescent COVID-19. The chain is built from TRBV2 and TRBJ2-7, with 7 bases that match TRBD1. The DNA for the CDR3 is TGTGCCAGCACTTCGGACAGGTTGGCCTACGAGCAGTACTTC. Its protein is CASTSDRLAYEQYF.